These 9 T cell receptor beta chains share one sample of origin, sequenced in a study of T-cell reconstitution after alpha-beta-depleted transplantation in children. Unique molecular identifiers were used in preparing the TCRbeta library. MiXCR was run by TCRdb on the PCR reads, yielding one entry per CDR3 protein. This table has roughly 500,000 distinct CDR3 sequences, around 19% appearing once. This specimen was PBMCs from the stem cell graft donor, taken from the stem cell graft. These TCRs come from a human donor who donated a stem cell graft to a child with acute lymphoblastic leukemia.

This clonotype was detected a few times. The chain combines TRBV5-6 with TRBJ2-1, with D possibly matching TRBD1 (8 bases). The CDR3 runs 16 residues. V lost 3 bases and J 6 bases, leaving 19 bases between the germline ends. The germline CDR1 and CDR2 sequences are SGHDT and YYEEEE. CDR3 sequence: CASSSLGGDRINEQFF. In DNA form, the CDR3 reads TGTGCCAGCAGCTCCCTAGGGGGGGACAGGATCAATGAGCAGTTCTTC.

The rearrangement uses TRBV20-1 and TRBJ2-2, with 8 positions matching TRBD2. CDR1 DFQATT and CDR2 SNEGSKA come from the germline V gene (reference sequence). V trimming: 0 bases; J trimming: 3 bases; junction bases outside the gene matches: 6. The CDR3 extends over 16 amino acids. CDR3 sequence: CSARDHPAGDTGELFF. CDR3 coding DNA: TGCAGTGCTAGAGATCATCCAGCGGGAGACACCGGGGAGCTGTTTTTT.

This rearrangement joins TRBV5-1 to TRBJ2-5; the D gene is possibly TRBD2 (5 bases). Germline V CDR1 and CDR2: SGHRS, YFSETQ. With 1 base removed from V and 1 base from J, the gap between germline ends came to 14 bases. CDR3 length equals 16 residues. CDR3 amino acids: CASSLRTRNFQETQYF. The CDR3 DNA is TGCGCCAGCAGCTTGCGGACTCGCAATTTCCAAGAGACCCAGTACTTC.

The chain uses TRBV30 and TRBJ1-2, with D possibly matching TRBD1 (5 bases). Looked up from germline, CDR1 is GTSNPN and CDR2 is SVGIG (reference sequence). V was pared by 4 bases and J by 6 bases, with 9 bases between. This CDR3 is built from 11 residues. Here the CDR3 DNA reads TGTGCCTGGATCCAGGGTAATGGCTACACCTTC. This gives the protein CAWIQGNGYTF.

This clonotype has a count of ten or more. The CDR3 spells CSASSGSEADTQYF. CDR3 nucleotide sequence: TGCAGTGCTAGTTCCGGGAGTGAGGCAGATACGCAGTATTTT. This chain joins TRBV20-1 and TRBJ2-3; D may be TRBD2 (6 bases). Trimming removed 3 bases at V and 4 bases at J, with 14 bases between. The CDR3 sequence is 14 residues long. The germline V gene encodes CDR1 DFQATT and CDR2 SNEGSKA (reference sequence).

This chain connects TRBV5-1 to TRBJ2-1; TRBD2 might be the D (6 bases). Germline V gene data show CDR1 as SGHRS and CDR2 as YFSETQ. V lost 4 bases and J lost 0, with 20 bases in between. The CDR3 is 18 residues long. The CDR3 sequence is CASSLDPLAVSSYNEQFF. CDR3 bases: TGCGCCAGCAGCCTCGACCCATTAGCGGTAAGCTCCTACAATGAGCAGTTCTTC.

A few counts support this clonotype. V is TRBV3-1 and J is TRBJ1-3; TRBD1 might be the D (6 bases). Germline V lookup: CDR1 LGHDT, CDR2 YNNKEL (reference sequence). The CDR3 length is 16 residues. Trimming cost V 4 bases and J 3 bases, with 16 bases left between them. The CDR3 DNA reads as TGTGCCAGCAGCCGAAGATCTGGGGGGCTTGGAAACACCATATATTTT. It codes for CASSRRSGGLGNTIYF.

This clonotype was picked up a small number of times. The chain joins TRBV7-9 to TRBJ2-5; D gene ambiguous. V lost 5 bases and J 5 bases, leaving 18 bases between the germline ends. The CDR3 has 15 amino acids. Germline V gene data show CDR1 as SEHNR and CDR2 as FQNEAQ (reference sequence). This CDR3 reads CASSIGPDVWETQYF. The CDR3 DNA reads TGTGCCAGCAGCATAGGACCCGACGTGTGGGAGACCCAGTACTTC.

The CDR3 sequence: CASSDPTRYNEQFF. CDR3 bases: TGTGCCAGCAGCGACCCAACTAGATACAATGAGCAGTTCTTC. The rearrangement joins TRBV7-9 to TRBJ2-1, with D perhaps matching TRBD2 (5 bases). The CDR3 runs to 14 residues. Deletions cut 5 bases from V and 4 bases from J, with 12 bases between. Germline lookup yields CDR1 SEHNR and CDR2 FQNEAQ (reference sequence).